These 6 T cell receptor beta chains came from one sample sequenced in a study of T cell responses to AZD1222 COVID-19 vaccine. Profiling relied on immunoSEQ multiplex PCR, and the TCRdb table lists in-frame clones only, not all of them. This table holds 130,000 to 150,000 clones, around 90% found once. The sample was peripheral blood, taken on day 0 of AZD1222 vaccination. These receptors were obtained from an adult in good health.

The gene calls are TRBV30 and TRBJ1-3; D not resolved. Germline CDR1 GTSNPN, CDR2 SVGIG (reference sequence). The CDR3 length is 12 residues. V lost 6 bases and J 4 bases, leaving 10 bases between the germline ends. CDR3 DNA sequence: TGTGCCTGCGTCGGGTCCGGAAACACCATATATTTT. Amino acid sequence: CACVGSGNTIYF.

V and J are TRBV12-5 and TRBJ2-3, with a weak D call TRBD1 (5 bases). The CDR3 has 15 amino acids. Deletions cut 6 bases from V and 0 bases from J, with 13 bases between. Germline V gives CDR1 LGHNT, CDR2 FRNRAP. DNA for the CDR3: TGTGCTAGTGGAAGGGGTAGCAGTAGCACAGATACGCAGTATTTT. It yields the protein CASGRGSSSTDTQYF. Full variable domain (missing parts from reference TRBV12-5 and TRBJ2-3): DARVTQTPRHKVTEMGQEVTMRCQPILGHNTVFWYRQTMMQGLELLAYFRNRAPLDDSGMPKDRFSAEMPDATLATLKIQPSEPRDSAVYFCASGRGSSSTDTQYFGPGTRLTVL.

The chain has TRBV10-3 and TRBJ2-3; 14 bases line up with TRBD2. The length of the CDR3 is 17 residues. CDR1 and CDR2 from the germline V gene are ENHRY and SYGVKD. J lost 6 bases, V lost 4 bases, and 9 bases had no gene match. CDR3 loop: CAISAGTSGSFSDTQYF. In DNA, the CDR3 is TGTGCCATCAGTGCCGGGACTAGCGGGAGTTTCTCCGATACGCAGTATTTT.

The chain employs TRBV29-1 and TRBJ2-1; 9 nucleotides match TRBD2. CDR3 length: 18 residues. The germline gives CDR1 SQVTM, CDR2 ANQGSEA. V lost 7 bases to trimming and J lost 1 base; unmatched junction nucleotides: 17. CDR3 protein: CSAFSGSLRALSYNEQFF. In DNA form, the CDR3 reads TGCAGCGCCTTTAGCGGGAGTCTTCGGGCATTGTCCTACAATGAGCAGTTCTTC.

In the case of this clone: This CDR3 is also generated by other DNA sequences in the sample. J is TRBJ2-7 and V is TRBV6-5; D may be TRBD2 (5 bases). Germline V CDR1 and CDR2: MNHEY, SVGAGI. This CDR3 contains 13 residues. Trimming took 5 bases from V and 2 from J, leaving 10 bases between them. The CDR3 DNA is TGTGCCAGCAGTCCACTAGGGCCCTACGAGCAGTACTTC. This translates into CASSPLGPYEQYF.

This clone was detected only once. V gene TRBV4-1 combines with J gene TRBJ2-7; TRBD2 matches at 12 bases. J gave up 3 bases and V 1 base, and 1 base lay outside the gene matches. The CDR3 spans 15 residues. Germline V CDR1 and CDR2: MGHRA, YSYEKL. Written as DNA, the CDR3 is TGCGCCAGCAGCCAAGGGACTAGCGGGGTCTACGAGCAGTACTTC. This sequence encodes CASSQGTSGVYEQYF.